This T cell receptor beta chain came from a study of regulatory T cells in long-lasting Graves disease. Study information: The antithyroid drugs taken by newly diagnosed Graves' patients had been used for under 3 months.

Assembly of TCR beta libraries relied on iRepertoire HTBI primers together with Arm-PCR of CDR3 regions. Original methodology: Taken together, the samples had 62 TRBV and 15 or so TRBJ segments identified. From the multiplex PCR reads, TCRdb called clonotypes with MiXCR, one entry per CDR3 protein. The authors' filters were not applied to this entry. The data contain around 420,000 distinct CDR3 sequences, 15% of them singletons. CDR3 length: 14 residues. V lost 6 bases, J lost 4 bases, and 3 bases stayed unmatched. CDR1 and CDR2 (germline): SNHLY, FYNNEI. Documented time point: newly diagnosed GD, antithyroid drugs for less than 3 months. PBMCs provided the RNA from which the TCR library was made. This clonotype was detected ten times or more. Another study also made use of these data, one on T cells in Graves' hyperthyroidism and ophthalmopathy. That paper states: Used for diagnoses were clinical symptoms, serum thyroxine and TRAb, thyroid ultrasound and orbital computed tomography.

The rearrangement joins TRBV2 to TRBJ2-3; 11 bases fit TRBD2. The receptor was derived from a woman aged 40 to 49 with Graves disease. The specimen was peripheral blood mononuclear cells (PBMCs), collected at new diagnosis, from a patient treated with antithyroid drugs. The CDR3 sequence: CASRPLAGADTQYF. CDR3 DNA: TGTGCCAGCAGGCCACTAGCGGGAGCAGATACGCAGTATTTT. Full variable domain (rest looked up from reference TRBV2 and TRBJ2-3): EPEVTQTPSHQVTQMGQEVILRCVPISNHLYFYWYRQILGQKVEFLVSFYNNEISEKSEIFDDQFSVERPDGSNFTLKIRSTKLEDSAMYFCASRPLAGADTQYFGPGTRLTVL.